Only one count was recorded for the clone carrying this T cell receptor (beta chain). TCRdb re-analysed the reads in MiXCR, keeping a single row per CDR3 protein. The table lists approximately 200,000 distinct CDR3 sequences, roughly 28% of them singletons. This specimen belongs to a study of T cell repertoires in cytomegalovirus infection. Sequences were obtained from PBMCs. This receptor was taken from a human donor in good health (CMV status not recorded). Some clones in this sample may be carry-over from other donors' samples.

DNA of the CDR3: TGTGCCAGCAGCTTGGCTTGGAACACCGGGGAGCTGTTTTTT. Encoded protein: CASSLAWNTGELFF. This rearrangement joins TRBV5-6 to TRBJ2-2; D gene unclear. This CDR3 region has 14 residues. V lost 0 bases to trimming and J lost 1 base, with 4 bases between them. Germline lookup yields CDR1 SGHDT and CDR2 YYEEEE.